A single sample gave rise to the 24 T cell receptor beta chains below, sequenced in a study of PD-L1 blockade in urothelial cancer. The time point here: pretreatment peripheral blood. Only in-frame clones appear in the TCRdb table, and some are missing; sequencing was by immunoSEQ multiplex PCR. In the table there are about 63,000 clones, around 86% of which are singletons. Sequences were derived from PBMCs, sampled around atezolizumab (anti-PD-L1) treatment. Receptors originate from a man in his sixties or seventies with urothelial cancer.

This clone was counted a single time. The rearrangement uses TRBV25-1 and TRBJ2-7; possibly TRBD1 for D (5 bases). The CDR3 runs to 14 residues. The V end lost 5 bases, the J end lost 0 bases, and 11 bases lay between the germline ends. CDR1 and CDR2 from the germline V gene are MGHDK and SYGVNS. CDR3 in amino acids: CASSKTDSSYEQYF. DNA of the CDR3: TGTGCCAGCAGTAAAACCGACAGCTCCTACGAGCAGTACTTC.

The DNA of the CDR3 is TGTGCCAGCAGTTACTCGGTAGCGGGAGCCCTGAATGAGCAGTTCTTC. Its translation is CASSYSVAGALNEQFF. The chain is built from TRBV6-5 and TRBJ2-1, with 9 bases identical to TRBD2. Germline V lookup: CDR1 MNHEY, CDR2 SVGAGI. The junction had 7 bases not matched to a gene; V was cut back by 0 bases and J by 7 bases. The CDR3 loop spans 16 amino acids.

The chain is built from TRBV5-1 and TRBJ2-5, with TRBD1 identical over 10 bases. Germline values: CDR1 SGHRS, CDR2 YFSETQ. The CDR3 contains 15 residues. V lost 3 bases to trimming and J lost 5 bases; unmatched junction nucleotides: 7. In nucleotides, the CDR3 is TGCGCCAGCAGCTCCGGACAGGGGGGGAAGGAGACCCAGTACTTC. It codes for CASSSGQGGKETQYF.

The gene calls are TRBV7-6 and TRBJ1-3; 7 positions match TRBD1. V was clipped by 5 bases and J by 3 bases; unmatched bases: 10. This CDR3 is built from 16 residues. Germline loops: CDR1 SGHVS, CDR2 FNYEAQ. The CDR3 nucleotides read TGTGCCAGCAGCCAAAACCCCAGGGGGAGTGGAAACACCATATATTTT. Protein product: CASSQNPRGSGNTIYF.

The chain joins TRBV10-3 to TRBJ2-2, with D possibly matching TRBD2 (7 bases). V shed 0 bases and J shed 3 bases, with 17 bases lying between them. CDR3 length: 18 amino acids. Germline V lookup: CDR1 ENHRY, CDR2 SYGVKD. CDR3 bases: TGTGCCATCAGTGAGTCAAAAGTGGGGGGGGCCGACACCGGGGAGCTGTTTTTT. Protein product: CAISESKVGGADTGELFF.

V gene TRBV5-1 combines with J gene TRBJ2-3; unclear D gene. V was trimmed by 4 bases and J by 6 bases, leaving 15 bases between them. Per germline, CDR1 SGHRS and CDR2 YFSETQ. This CDR3 has 14 amino acids. CDR3 sequence reads: CASSGHRDSDTQYF. CDR3 nucleotide sequence: TGCGCCAGCAGCGGCCATCGCGACTCGGATACGCAGTATTTT.

The chain carries TRBV12-5 and TRBJ2-1; no clear D. The CDR3 spans 15 residues. Germline V gene data show CDR1 as LGHNT and CDR2 as FRNRAP. The V and J ends lost 6 bases and 1 base respectively, with 13 bases between them. CDR3 sequence reads: CASGPLVLSYNEQFF. In nucleotides, the CDR3 is TGTGCTAGTGGCCCCCTAGTGTTGTCCTACAATGAGCAGTTCTTC.

The rearrangement uses TRBV5-1 and TRBJ1-2, with a tentative D call TRBD1 (5 bases). This CDR3 contains 13 residues. V lost 5 bases, J lost 4 bases, and 12 bases lay in between. The germline V gene has CDR1 SGHRS and CDR2 YFSETQ. CDR3 amino acids: CASRSPGGYGYTF. Here the CDR3 DNA reads TGCGCCAGCAGGTCACCCGGGGGCTATGGCTACACCTTC.

This clone was seen only a few times. The J gene is TRBJ2-3, the V gene TRBV5-4; TRBD2 matches at 10 bases. Germline V gives CDR1 SGHNT, CDR2 YYREEE (reference sequence). The CDR3 has 16 amino acids. Trimming took 7 bases from V and 4 from J; bases not matched to a gene: 12. CDR3 sequence: CASSPLAGDRADTQYF. The CDR3, as DNA: TGTGCCAGCTCCCCGCTAGCGGGAGATAGGGCAGATACGCAGTATTTT.

This chain uses TRBV7-9 with TRBJ1-2; no firm D call. V lost 4 bases and J 8 bases, leaving 11 bases between the germline ends. Germline CDR1 is SEHNR and CDR2 is FQNEAQ (reference sequence). The length of the CDR3 is 12 residues. The CDR3 coding sequence is TGTGCCAGCAGCTCCGACTTTTTGGGCTACACCTTC. Amino acids: CASSSDFLGYTF.

This clone was counted between two and nine times. The genes are TRBV7-2 and TRBJ2-2, with 13 bases identical to TRBD2. J gave up 7 bases and V 3 bases, and 8 bases lay outside the gene matches. CDR3 length: 17 amino acids. The germline V gene encodes CDR1 SGHTA and CDR2 FQGNSA. The CDR3 is CASSFPGTSGAGGELFF. DNA for the CDR3: TGTGCCAGCAGCTTTCCGGGGACTAGCGGGGCTGGCGGGGAGCTGTTTTTT. The complete variable domain, with remaining parts taken from reference TRBV7-2 and TRBJ2-2, reads GAGVSQSPSNKVTEKGKDVELRCDPISGHTALYWYRQSLGQGLEFLIYFQGNSAPDKSGLPSDRFSAERTGGSVSTLTIQRTQQEDSAVYLCASSFPGTSGAGGELFFGEGSRLTVL.

The V call is TRBV4-1, the J call TRBJ2-3; D call uncertain. Trimming removed 4 bases from V and 1 base from J, with 18 bases in between. The germline V gene encodes CDR1 MGHRA and CDR2 YSYEKL. The CDR3 covers 17 residues. The CDR3 region is CASSPVLVKLGTDTQYF. DNA for the CDR3: TGCGCCAGCAGCCCCGTTTTGGTGAAACTTGGCACAGATACGCAGTATTTT.

The rearrangement links TRBV11-2 to TRBJ2-5, with D perhaps TRBD2 (6 bases). V lost 7 bases and J 5 bases, leaving 20 bases between the germline ends. CDR1 and CDR2 (germline): SGHAT, FQNNGV. The CDR3 loop spans 15 amino acids. In nucleotides, the CDR3 is TGTGCCAGCACCCCCGGGCCTAGCGTAGGTGAGACCCAGTACTTC. Protein: CASTPGPSVGETQYF.

The rearrangement links TRBV30 to TRBJ2-4, with TRBD2 matching over 10 bases. The CDR3 is 16 residues long. Germline trimming cut 0 bases from V and 8 bases from J; bases unmatched to any gene: 10. Germline V CDR1 and CDR2: GTSNPN, SVGIG (reference sequence). The CDR3 nucleotides read TGTGCCTGGAGTGTAGGGGCTAGCGGGAGATGGGACATTCAGTACTTC. Its protein is CAWSVGASGRWDIQYF.

This chain uses TRBV30 with TRBJ2-3, with a tentative D call TRBD2 (6 bases). This CDR3 comprises 15 residues. Trimming removed 2 bases from V and 7 bases from J, with 19 bases in between. Germline loops: CDR1 GTSNPN, CDR2 SVGIG (reference sequence). The CDR3 spells CAWSSGTGALNTQYF. The CDR3 DNA is TGTGCCTGGAGTTCCGGGACGGGAGCACTAAATACGCAGTATTTT. Full variable domain (remainder filled in from reference TRBV30 and TRBJ2-3): SQTIHQWPATLVQPVGSPLSLECTVEGTSNPNLYWYRQAAGRGLQLLFYSVGIGQISSEVPQNLSASRPQDRQFILSSKKLLLSDSGFYLCAWSSGTGALNTQYFGPGTRLTVL.

The chain is built from TRBV11-2 and TRBJ2-1; D gene unclear. From germline, CDR1 is SGHAT and CDR2 FQNNGV. CDR3 length: 13 residues. Trimming shortened V by 0 bases and J by 6 bases, and 6 bases separated the two germline ends. Written as DNA, the CDR3 is TGTGCCAGCAGCTTAGATGTGCGCAATGAGCAGTTCTTC. This codes for CASSLDVRNEQFF.

This chain uses TRBV29-1 with TRBJ1-1; 7 nucleotides line up with TRBD1. Looked up from germline, CDR1 is SQVTM and CDR2 is ANQGSEA. Trimming removed 6 bases from V and 11 bases from J; junction bases left unmatched: 15. CDR3 size: 13 residues. CDR3 in DNA: TGCAGCGTCGTGGGGCAGGGGGAGCTGGGGGCTTTCTTT. This sequence encodes CSVVGQGELGAFF.

The V call is TRBV7-8, the J call TRBJ1-1; D uncertain. CDR1 is SGHVS, CDR2 FQNEAQ, per germline. The ends were cut back, 2 bases at V and 2 bases at J, with 12 bases in the middle. The CDR3 sequence is 15 residues long. CDR3 amino acids: CASSLTAQRNTEAFF. The CDR3 DNA reads TGTGCCAGCAGCTTAACGGCACAGAGAAACACTGAAGCTTTCTTT. Combining the CDR3 with reference TRBV7-8 and TRBJ1-1 gives the whole variable domain GAGVSQSPRYKVAKRGQDVALRCDPISGHVSLFWYQQALGQGPEFLTYFQNEAQLDKSGLPSDRFFAERPEGSVSTLKIQRTQQEDSAVYLCASSLTAQRNTEAFFGQGTRLTVV.

This clone has more than one count but fewer than ten. The rearrangement links TRBV5-1 to TRBJ1-1; D call uncertain. CDR3 size: 14 residues. Trimming stripped 6 bases from V and 0 bases from J, with 12 bases between. Looked up from germline, CDR1 is SGHRS and CDR2 is YFSETQ. The DNA of the CDR3 is TGCGCCAGCACCCCCTCACTGGTGAACACTGAAGCTTTCTTT. Its protein product is CASTPSLVNTEAFF.

The gene calls are TRBV6-6 and TRBJ1-1, with a weak D call TRBD1 (6 bases). Looked up from germline, CDR1 is MNHNY and CDR2 is SVGAGI (reference sequence). Trimming took 4 bases from V and 3 from J, leaving 12 bases between them. CDR3 length: 14 amino acids. CDR3 region: CASSFPDRDTEAFF. DNA for the CDR3: TGTGCCAGCAGTTTCCCGGACAGAGACACTGAAGCTTTCTTT.

The genes are TRBV5-1 and TRBJ2-5; 10 bases map to TRBD1. The CDR3 extends over 14 amino acids. The germline gives CDR1 SGHRS, CDR2 YFSETQ. The ends lost 4 bases at V and 3 bases at J; junction bases unmatched: 3. CDR3 nucleotides: TGCGCCAGCAGCACTGGACAGGGGGAAGAGACCCAGTACTTC. Protein product: CASSTGQGEETQYF.

The chain joins TRBV28 to TRBJ2-7, with TRBD2 identical over 7 bases. Germline CDR1 MDHEN, CDR2 SYDVKM. This CDR3 comprises 13 residues. V trimming: 3 bases; J trimming: 6 bases; junction bases outside the gene matches: 5. The CDR3 is CASSFGTTGEQYF. The CDR3 nucleotides are TGTGCCAGCAGTTTTGGGACTACGGGCGAGCAGTACTTC.

In regard to this clone: The junction and the germline gene differ at one end; a read error may be behind it. This chain links TRBV7-7 with TRBJ1-2; the D gene is possibly TRBD1 (5 bases). The CDR3 loop spans 13 amino acids. Germline values: CDR1 SSHAT, CDR2 FNYEAQ (reference sequence). The CDR3 DNA follows: TGTGCTAGCAGCTCCCGGGACTTGAATGGCTACACCTTC. Amino acid sequence: CASSSRDLNGYTF.

J is TRBJ2-7 and V is TRBV25-1, with a possible D match to TRBD1 (6 bases). Germline V gives CDR1 MGHDK, CDR2 SYGVNS. The CDR3 consists of 12 residues. V lost 6 bases and J 4 bases, leaving 10 bases between the germline ends. This chain's CDR3 is CASRDSSYEQYF. The CDR3 region has the DNA TGTGCCAGCAGGGACAGTTCTTACGAGCAGTACTTC.